One sample yielded the 3 T cell receptor beta chains listed below, sequenced in a study of cytomegalovirus exposure and HLA in healthy donors. Both 60 Vbeta primers and 13 Jbeta primers went into the PCR. Sequencing used immunoSEQ multiplex PCR; TCRdb keeps in-frame clones, though not all of them. Of around 120,000 clones listed, 60% to 85% are singletons. The sample was PBMCs. All receptors derive from a middle-aged woman in good health and CMV-seropositive.

This clone has only one observation. The genes are TRBV7-9 and TRBJ1-2; 7 nucleotides agree with TRBD1. The V segment lost 6 bases and the J segment 14 bases; nucleotides outside the gene matches: 12. The CDR3 covers 12 residues. Looked up from germline, CDR1 is SEHNR and CDR2 is FQNEAQ (reference sequence). CDR3 residues: CASSRQGPVWTF. CDR3 in DNA: TGTGCCAGCAGTCGACAGGGTCCCGTCTGGACCTTC.

The genes are TRBV15 and TRBJ2-1, with 8 bases aligning to TRBD2. The V gene end was trimmed by 3 bases and the J gene end by 8 bases; junction bases not matched to a gene: 9. This CDR3 has 15 amino acids. Germline lookup yields CDR1 LNHNV and CDR2 YYDKDF (reference sequence). In nucleotides, the CDR3 is TGTGCCACCAGCAGCCCCGGGACTAGTAATTATGAGCAGTTCTTC. It encodes CATSSPGTSNYEQFF.

On this clone: One junction end disagrees with the germline gene, perhaps due to a read error. V gene TRBV2 combines with J gene TRBJ1-3; weak D call: TRBD1 (6 bases). Germline lookup yields CDR1 SNHLY and CDR2 FYNNEI. This CDR3 is built from 16 residues. CDR3: CASSEGGGGSRNTIYF. In DNA form, the CDR3 reads TGTGCCAGCAGTGAAGGTGGTGGGGGCTCTCGAAACACCATATATTTT.